The source of this TCR beta chain is a study of cytomegalovirus exposure and HLA in healthy donors. With 60 Vbeta and 13 Jbeta primers, the PCR was carried out. Sequencing used immunoSEQ multiplex PCR; TCRdb keeps in-frame clones, though not all of them. Of about 150,000 clones listed, more than 75% are singletons. Study-wide findings and caveats: The authors enumerated some 160 TCR beta chains as linked to cytomegalovirus. It was reportedly the case that the classifier diagnosed cytomegalovirus status with high specificity and sensitivity. Solely CMV serostatus was available to characterize immune exposure.

A remark on this clone: Its antigen is undetermined. The identical CDR3 is also encoded by other nucleotide sequences in the sample.

Germline values: CDR1 SGHRS, CDR2 YFSETQ. This CDR3 region has 15 residues. V was clipped by 2 bases and J by 1 base; unmatched bases: 2. The TCR sequence derives from a man younger than 45 in good health and CMV-seropositive. The sample taken for sequencing was PBMCs. The chain recombines TRBV5-1 with TRBJ2-1; 8 bases align to TRBD2. The CDR3 DNA reads TGCGCCAGCAGCTTAAGCGGGAGTTCCTACAATGAGCAGTTCTTC. It encodes CASSLSGSSYNEQFF.